This TCR beta chain was identified during a study of shared clonotypes between healthy human individuals. Study observations and caveats: The generation probabilities recorded for non-shared clonotypes fell below those of clonotypes shared by all four donors.

In this sample, this clone turned up once. The antigen is unknown. Positively selected for CCR7, the CD45RO-negative cells used as naive CD8 cells excluded terminally differentiated effector memory CD45RA+ cells. Assay: immunoSEQ multiplex PCR; the TCRdb copy retains only in-frame clones and omits some. Counted here are about 870,000 clones, about 91% occurring once; the ten biggest clones make up under 30%. Germline assignment: CDR1 MNHEY and CDR2 SMNVEV (reference sequence). The CDR3 has 14 residues. Between the trimmed V and J ends, which lost 4 bases and 7 bases, there was a span of 17 bases. Source material: naive CD8+ T cells sorted from blood. The sequence was collected from a young man in good health. V usage is TRBV27 and J usage is TRBJ2-7, with D possibly being TRBD1 (5 bases). CDR3 coding DNA: TGTGCCAGCAGTTGGGCAGGGAAAGACCGAGAGCAGTACTTC. This translates into CASSWAGKDREQYF.